Listed below are T cell receptor beta chains from one sample, sequenced in a study of cytomegalovirus exposure and HLA in healthy donors. TCRdb's copy holds only in-frame clones and misses some; the assay was immunoSEQ multiplex PCR. The sample lists fewer than 150,000 clones; 74% were seen once. Sequencing used PBMCs. Every receptor here comes from a woman aged 45-65 years in good health and CMV-seropositive. CDR3s include the opening cysteine and the closing phenylalanine or tryptophan. The order of the fields is clone size, V gene, J gene, D gene, CDR3 DNA, CDR3 protein. A D gene is named only where the DNA matches it firmly. Clone size is shown for a subset of rows, as once, few, many or a class of expanded clone.

clone_size: NA
v_call: TRBV15
j_call: TRBJ1-2
d_call: TRBD1
cdr3_nt: TGTGCCACCAGCAGAGCTGGGACAGACTATGGCTACACCTTC
cdr3_aa: CATSRAGTDYGYTF

clone_size: NA
v_call: TRBV5-1
j_call: TRBJ1-1
d_call: NA
cdr3_nt: TGCGCCAGCAGCTTGTATGGGACACACACTGAAGCTTTCTTT
cdr3_aa: CASSLYGTHTEAFF

clone_size: few
v_call: TRBV6-5
j_call: TRBJ1-1
d_call: NA
cdr3_nt: TGTGCCAGCAGTTACGGCGGGACTGAAGCTTTCTTT
cdr3_aa: CASSYGGTEAFF

clone_size: NA
v_call: TRBV5-4
j_call: TRBJ2-2
d_call: NA
cdr3_nt: TGTGCCAGCAGCTTGGGTGACTGGATGGGCGGGGAGCTGTTTTTT
cdr3_aa: CASSLGDWMGGELFF

clone_size: NA
v_call: TRBV19
j_call: TRBJ1-4
d_call: NA
cdr3_nt: TGTGCCAGTACGACAGGCCGCCGGCGGCGTGAAAAACTGTTTTTT
cdr3_aa: CASTTGRRRREKLFF

clone_size: NA
v_call: TRBV6-5
j_call: TRBJ1-2
d_call: TRBD1
cdr3_nt: TGTGCCAGCAGAAAACAGGGGGCAGGCTATGGCTACACCTTC
cdr3_aa: CASRKQGAGYGYTF

clone_size: NA
v_call: TRBV5-4
j_call: TRBJ1-6
d_call: NA
cdr3_nt: TGTGCCAGCAGACAGGAAGCCTATAATTCACCCCTCCACTTT
cdr3_aa: CASRQEAYNSPLHF

clone_size: NA
v_call: TRBV6-6
j_call: TRBJ2-7
d_call: NA
cdr3_nt: TGTGCCAGCAGCCCGGGGGACAGTCCCTACGAGCAGTACTTC
cdr3_aa: CASSPGDSPYEQYF

clone_size: NA
v_call: TRBV6-5
j_call: TRBJ1-6
d_call: TRBD1
cdr3_nt: TGTGCCAGCGGCCTACAGGGGGCATTAAATTCACCCCTCCACTTT
cdr3_aa: CASGLQGALNSPLHF

clone_size: NA
v_call: TRBV19
j_call: TRBJ1-6
d_call: NA
cdr3_nt: TGTGCCAGTAGTATAATTAGCCGGGGGAATAATTCACCCCTCCACTTT
cdr3_aa: CASSIISRGNNSPLHF

clone_size: NA
v_call: TRBV7-2
j_call: TRBJ2-1
d_call: TRBD1
cdr3_nt: TGTGCCAGCAGCCCTGGGACAGGGAGGCACAATGAGCAGTTCTTC
cdr3_aa: CASSPGTGRHNEQFF

clone_size: NA
v_call: TRBV29-1
j_call: TRBJ2-7
d_call: NA
cdr3_nt: TGCAGCGTTCTCGGACTAAAATACGAGCAGTACTTC
cdr3_aa: CSVLGLKYEQYF

clone_size: NA
v_call: TRBV5-1
j_call: TRBJ2-3
d_call: NA
cdr3_nt: TGCGCCAGCAGCTTGGCCGGAGATACGCAGTATTTT
cdr3_aa: CASSLAGDTQYF

clone_size: NA
v_call: TRBV29-1
j_call: TRBJ2-7
d_call: TRBD2
cdr3_nt: TGCAGCGCCGTTGGGGCTAGCGGGGGATTCTACGAGCAGTACTTC
cdr3_aa: CSAVGASGGFYEQYF

clone_size: NA
v_call: TRBV7-8
j_call: TRBJ2-7
d_call: NA
cdr3_nt: TGTGCCAGCAGCTTAGCCCTGGGGGCTGGCTACGAGCAGTACTTC
cdr3_aa: CASSLALGAGYEQYF

clone_size: NA
v_call: TRBV5-1
j_call: TRBJ1-1
d_call: NA
cdr3_nt: TGCGCCAGCAGCTTGGAGGGCTGGGGACAGAACACTGAAGCTTTCTTT
cdr3_aa: CASSLEGWGQNTEAFF

clone_size: NA
v_call: TRBV6-5
j_call: TRBJ2-3
d_call: NA
cdr3_nt: TGTGCCAGCAGTTATAGCTGGGTGGCGGATACGCAGTATTTT
cdr3_aa: CASSYSWVADTQYF

clone_size: NA
v_call: TRBV21-1
j_call: TRBJ2-6
d_call: NA
cdr3_nt: TGTGCCAGCAGCCTCTACATGGACCGGGACATTGGGGCCAACGTCCTGACTTTC
cdr3_aa: CASSLYMDRDIGANVLTF

clone_size: NA
v_call: TRBV5-1
j_call: TRBJ2-5
d_call: NA
cdr3_nt: TGCGCCAGCAGCATAGATTGGACAGCGGGGACTGAGACCCAGTACTTC
cdr3_aa: CASSIDWTAGTETQYF

clone_size: NA
v_call: TRBV15
j_call: TRBJ2-7
d_call: TRBD2
cdr3_nt: TGTGCCACCAGCAGACTAGCGGGGGGTGTGTACGAGCAGTACTTC
cdr3_aa: CATSRLAGGVYEQYF

clone_size: NA
v_call: TRBV2
j_call: TRBJ2-4
d_call: NA
cdr3_nt: TGTGCCAGCAGTGCCAGGGGCGTTGGAAACATTCAGTACTTC
cdr3_aa: CASSARGVGNIQYF

clone_size: NA
v_call: TRBV10-2
j_call: TRBJ2-5
d_call: NA
cdr3_nt: TGCGCCAGCAGTGGGGGGCCCTATACGGGGGAGACCCAGTACTTC
cdr3_aa: CASSGGPYTGETQYF

clone_size: NA
v_call: TRBV6-5
j_call: TRBJ1-1
d_call: NA
cdr3_nt: TGTGCCAGCAGTCCAGGCACTGAAGCTTTCTTT
cdr3_aa: CASSPGTEAFF

clone_size: NA
v_call: TRBV28
j_call: TRBJ2-7
d_call: TRBD2
cdr3_nt: TGTGCCAGCAGACCGGGGGGGACCTACGAGCAGTACTTC
cdr3_aa: CASRPGGTYEQYF

clone_size: NA
v_call: TRBV30
j_call: TRBJ1-4
d_call: TRBD1
cdr3_nt: TGTGCCTGGAACAGGGGTCCTACAACTAATGAAAAACTGTTTTTT
cdr3_aa: CAWNRGPTTNEKLFF

clone_size: NA
v_call: TRBV2
j_call: TRBJ2-7
d_call: NA
cdr3_nt: TGTGCCAGCAGTGCGGGTCCCCCCGCCTACGAGCAGTACTTC
cdr3_aa: CASSAGPPAYEQYF

clone_size: NA
v_call: TRBV28
j_call: TRBJ1-3
d_call: NA
cdr3_nt: TGTGCCAGCAGTAGAGGTTACCCCGGTGGAAACACCATATATTTT
cdr3_aa: CASSRGYPGGNTIYF

clone_size: NA
v_call: TRBV6-6
j_call: TRBJ2-5
d_call: NA
cdr3_nt: TGTGCCAGCAGTTACGAGGAGACCCAGTACTTC
cdr3_aa: CASSYEETQYF

clone_size: NA
v_call: TRBV18
j_call: TRBJ1-5
d_call: NA
cdr3_nt: TGTGCCAGCGCCCTCTCGGGACACAATCAGCCCCAGCATTTT
cdr3_aa: CASALSGHNQPQHF

clone_size: few
v_call: TRBV5-1
j_call: TRBJ2-7
d_call: TRBD1
cdr3_nt: TGCGCCAGCAGCCTAAACAGGGGCGAGCAGTACTTC
cdr3_aa: CASSLNRGEQYF

clone_size: NA
v_call: TRBV6-5
j_call: TRBJ2-5
d_call: NA
cdr3_nt: TGTGCCAGCAGTCCCGCACGCAGAGAGACCCAGTACTTC
cdr3_aa: CASSPARRETQYF

clone_size: NA
v_call: TRBV27
j_call: TRBJ2-1
d_call: NA
cdr3_nt: TGTGCCAGCAGTTTATCGTATGTAGGCACAGGGTTGAGTGAGCAGTTCTTC
cdr3_aa: CASSLSYVGTGLSEQFF

clone_size: NA
v_call: TRBV5-1
j_call: TRBJ2-1
d_call: NA
cdr3_nt: TGCGCCAGCAGCTTGGCACCGGGACATTACAATGAGCAGTTCTTC
cdr3_aa: CASSLAPGHYNEQFF

clone_size: NA
v_call: TRBV10-3
j_call: TRBJ1-6
d_call: TRBD1
cdr3_nt: TGTGCCATCAGTGAACGGGGGACAGAAAGAAATTCACCCCTCCACTTT
cdr3_aa: CAISERGTERNSPLHF

clone_size: once
v_call: TRBV10-2
j_call: TRBJ2-7
d_call: TRBD1
cdr3_nt: TGCGCCAGCACAACAGGGGGAGACGAGCAGTACTTC
cdr3_aa: CASTTGGDEQYF

clone_size: NA
v_call: TRBV6-5
j_call: TRBJ1-5
d_call: NA
cdr3_nt: TGTGCCAGCAGCCCGAAGACAGACGGTCAGCCCCAGCATTTT
cdr3_aa: CASSPKTDGQPQHF

clone_size: NA
v_call: TRBV5-1
j_call: TRBJ2-2
d_call: NA
cdr3_nt: TGCGCCAGCAGCTTTCAAACCGGGGAGCTGTTTTTT
cdr3_aa: CASSFQTGELFF

clone_size: few
v_call: TRBV5-6
j_call: TRBJ1-2
d_call: NA
cdr3_nt: TGTGCCAGCAGCTCTGGGGGAGTAGGGAGGGAAGTCCGTGGCTACCCCTTC
cdr3_aa: CASSSGGVGREVRGYPF

clone_size: NA
v_call: TRBV5-4
j_call: TRBJ1-2
d_call: NA
cdr3_nt: TGTGCCAGCAGCTTACGGAGAGCTAACTATGGCTACACCTTC
cdr3_aa: CASSLRRANYGYTF

clone_size: NA
v_call: TRBV19
j_call: TRBJ1-6
d_call: TRBD1
cdr3_nt: TGTGCCAGTAGTATACGACAGGGGAGCTCCTATAATTCACCCCTCCACTTT
cdr3_aa: CASSIRQGSSYNSPLHF

clone_size: NA
v_call: TRBV19
j_call: TRBJ2-5
d_call: NA
cdr3_nt: TGTGCCAGTACCGGACAGTCAAGGGGACAAGAGACCCAGTACTTC
cdr3_aa: CASTGQSRGQETQYF

clone_size: NA
v_call: TRBV15
j_call: TRBJ1-5
d_call: NA
cdr3_nt: TGTGCCACCGGCAGAGATCTTCGGCGGTCCAATCAGCCCCAGCATTTT
cdr3_aa: CATGRDLRRSNQPQHF

clone_size: NA
v_call: TRBV2
j_call: TRBJ2-7
d_call: TRBD1
cdr3_nt: TGTGCCAGCATTAAAGACAGGGGGGACGGGGAGCAGTACTTC
cdr3_aa: CASIKDRGDGEQYF

clone_size: once
v_call: TRBV15
j_call: TRBJ1-5
d_call: NA
cdr3_nt: TGTGCCACCAGCGCGGGACCGCGCAATCAGCCCCAGCATTTT
cdr3_aa: CATSAGPRNQPQHF